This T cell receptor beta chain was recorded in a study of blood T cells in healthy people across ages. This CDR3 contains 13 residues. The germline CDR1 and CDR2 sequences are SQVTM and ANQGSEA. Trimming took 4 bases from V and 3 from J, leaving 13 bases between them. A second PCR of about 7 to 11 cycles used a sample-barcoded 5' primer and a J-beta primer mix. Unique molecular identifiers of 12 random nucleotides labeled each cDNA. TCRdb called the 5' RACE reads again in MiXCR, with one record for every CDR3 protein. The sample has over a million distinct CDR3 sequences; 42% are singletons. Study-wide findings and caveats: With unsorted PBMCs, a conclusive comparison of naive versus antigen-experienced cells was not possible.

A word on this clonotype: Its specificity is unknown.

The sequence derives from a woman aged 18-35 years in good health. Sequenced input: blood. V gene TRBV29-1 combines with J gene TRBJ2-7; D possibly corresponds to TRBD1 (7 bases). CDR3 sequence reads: CSVGRDSVYEQYF. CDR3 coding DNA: TGCAGCGTTGGGAGGGACAGTGTCTACGAGCAGTACTTC.